The text below deals with one T cell receptor (beta chain). The antigen is unknown. This entry comes from a study of T cell repertoires in cytomegalovirus infection. Study-wide results and limits: Dominant in the ex vivo response were TCR beta clonotypes restricted by HLA-C and specific for CMV. Carriers of CMV and the relevant HLA type were discriminated by public TCR beta frequency.

The CDR3 is 17 amino acids. Trimming stripped 5 bases from V and 2 bases from J, with 19 bases between. Germline CDR1 is KGHDR and CDR2 is SFDVKD. Each CDR3 protein is one row after TCRdb ran MiXCR on the reads. The sample lists a few hundred thousand distinct CDR3 sequences, approximately 26% seen once, with approximately 13% in the top ten. The sequenced material came from PBMCs. This clonotype originated in a human donor in good health (CMV status not recorded). Some clones in this sample may be carry-over from other donors' samples. The genes are TRBV24-1 and TRBJ2-3; weak D call: TRBD1 (6 bases). The chain's CDR3 is CATSGSGTLENTDTQYF. The CDR3 nucleotides are TGTGCCACCAGTGGCTCAGGGACACTCGAGAACACAGATACGCAGTATTTT.